The text below deals with one T cell receptor beta chain. Its antigen is currently unknown. These data are taken from a study of shared clonotypes between healthy human individuals. This CDR3 comprises 15 residues. CDR1 MDHEN and CDR2 SYDVKM come from the germline V gene. V dropped 5 bases and J dropped 2; count of bases not matched to a gene: 7. The test was conducted at deep level. An even split of each subset's genomic DNA across several immunoSEQ plates was performed. Original handling: Because ImmunoSEQ provided only junction sequences with no quality scores, the filtering differed. TCRdb keeps only in-frame clones here, not all; method: immunoSEQ multiplex PCR. V and J calls and clone size come straight from that table; D and trimming were deduced from the DNA. The repertoire holds roughly 1,500,000 clones, with approximately 98.5% as singletons. Study-level points and caveats: Non-shared clonotypes were found to have lower generation probabilities than the clonotypes that were shared by all four of the sorted-subset donors.

This TCR was recovered from a man younger than 40 in good health. The chain couples TRBV28 to TRBJ2-3; 7 nucleotides agree with TRBD2. Specimen: naive CD4+ T cells sorted from blood. The subset denotes: CD45RA+ positively selected. The CDR3 DNA is TGTGCCAGCAGTCTAGATCGGGGGGACACAGATACGCAGTATTTT. Amino acid sequence: CASSLDRGDTDTQYF.